Sequencing of this T cell receptor beta chain was carried out in a study of blood T cell repertoires in COVID-19 (dated by TCRdb to about 2020). Regarding the complete study: Samples from collaborators originated in the United States, Italy and Spain and spanned both the acute and convalescent phases of COVID-19. The material from the prospective study consisted of cDNA or gDNA derived from T cells, B-cell-depleted T cells, or PBMCs. Subjects who had been exposed to COVID-19, were actively infected with it, or had recovered from it provided the deeply sampled blood TCRbeta repertoires that made up the dataset. The repertoires were made available in a free public database intended to serve as a resource for research on the immune response to SARS-CoV-2. Samples came from the ongoing ImmuneRACE study (first 160 participants) plus 1,254 subjects from 6 global collaborators. A de-identified subject ID, COVID-19 status, age in years and sex were almost always included in the sample metadata. Where available, HLA class I and class II types were obtained from metadata supplied by the sample provider rather than from assay-based typing.

TCRbeta CDR3 regions were amplified from genomic DNA by means of the immunoSEQ Assay, a bias-controlled multiplex PCR. The authors processed their data as follows. The number of nucleated cells in each sample was estimated from the amplification of reference gene primers within the assay. To quantify the absolute abundance of each unique TCRbeta CDR3 rearrangement, sequence reads were collapsed and filtered. For each sample, productive Simpson clonality was calculated as the square root of Simpson's diversity index across productive rearrangements. The source is immuneACCESS, and TCRdb retained only in-frame sequences with V and J called. Part of the clones is not carried over; for the studies checked, unresolved V genes explain less than half of this, and the remainder is unexplained. Clone size and V and J calls were adopted from that table, with D and trimming inferred from the DNA. In this sample the table shows some 80,000 clones, about nine tenths of which occur a single time. Together, the top ten hold 2% to 3% of the sample.

A word on this clone: Its antigen target is currently unknown. No base quality values were provided; no much bigger clone lies one nucleotide off.

Points the paper makes about the study in general: How much clinical and demographic metadata was included differed by source and by participant, and the metadata was provided uncurated.

V is shortened by 8 bases, J by 4 bases, and the region joining them spans 14 bases. The CDR1 and CDR2 encoded by the germline V gene (reference sequence) are LNHDA and SQIVND. The CDR3 goes from the cysteine to the phenylalanine over 14 residues. CDR3 DNA is the only sequence kept; it has 42 bases, read in frame from the first base. Whole blood was collected in K2EDTA tubes by collaborating institutions according to the institutions' own protocols. For TCRbeta analysis, collaborators shipped samples as frozen whole blood, isolated PBMCs, or DNA extracted from either of those sample types. The sequence came from a human donor in a cohort sampled during active COVID-19. The sequencing sample was made of peripheral blood. The V and J genes are TRBV19 and TRBJ1-4; no confident D gene assignment can be made. Here is the DNA: TGTGCCAGTCAAGGTAGCCCCTTTAATGAAAAACTGTTTTTT. Its protein product is CASQGSPFNEKLFF.